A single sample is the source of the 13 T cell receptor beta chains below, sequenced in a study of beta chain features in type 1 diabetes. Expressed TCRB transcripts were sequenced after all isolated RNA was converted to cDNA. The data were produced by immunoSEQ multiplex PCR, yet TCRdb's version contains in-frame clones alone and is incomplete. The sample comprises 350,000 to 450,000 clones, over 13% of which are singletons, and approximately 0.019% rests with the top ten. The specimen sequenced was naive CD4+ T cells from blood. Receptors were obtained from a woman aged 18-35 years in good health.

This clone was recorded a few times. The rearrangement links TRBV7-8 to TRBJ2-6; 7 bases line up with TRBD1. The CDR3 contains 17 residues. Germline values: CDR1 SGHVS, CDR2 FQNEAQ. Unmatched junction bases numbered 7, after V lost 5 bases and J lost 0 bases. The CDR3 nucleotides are TGTGCCAGCAGCCGTTCCACAGGGGACTCTGGGGCCAACGTCCTGACTTTC. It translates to CASSRSTGDSGANVLTF.

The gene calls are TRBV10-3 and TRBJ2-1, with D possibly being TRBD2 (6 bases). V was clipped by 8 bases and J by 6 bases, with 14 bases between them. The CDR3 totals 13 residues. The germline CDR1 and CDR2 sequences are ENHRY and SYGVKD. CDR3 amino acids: CAIEGTWSNEQFF. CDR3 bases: TGTGCCATCGAGGGGACTTGGTCCAATGAGCAGTTCTTC.

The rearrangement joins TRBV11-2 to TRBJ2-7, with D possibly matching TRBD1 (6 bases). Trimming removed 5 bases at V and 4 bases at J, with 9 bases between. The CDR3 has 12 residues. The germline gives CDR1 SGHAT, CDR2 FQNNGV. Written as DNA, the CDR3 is TGTGCCAGCAGCCTTACAGGGTACGAGCAGTACTTC. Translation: CASSLTGYEQYF. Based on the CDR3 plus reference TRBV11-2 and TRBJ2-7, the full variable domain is EAGVAQSPRYKIIEKRQSVAFWCNPISGHATLYWYQQILGQGPKLLIQFQNNGVVDDSQLPKDRFSAERLKGVDSTLKIQPAKLEDSAVYLCASSLTGYEQYFGPGTRLTVT.

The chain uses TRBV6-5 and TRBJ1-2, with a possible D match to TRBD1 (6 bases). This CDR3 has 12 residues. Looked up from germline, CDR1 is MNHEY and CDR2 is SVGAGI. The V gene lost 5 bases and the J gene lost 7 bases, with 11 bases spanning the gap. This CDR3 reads CASSQTGLGYTF. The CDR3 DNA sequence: TGTGCCAGCAGTCAGACAGGCCTTGGCTACACCTTC.

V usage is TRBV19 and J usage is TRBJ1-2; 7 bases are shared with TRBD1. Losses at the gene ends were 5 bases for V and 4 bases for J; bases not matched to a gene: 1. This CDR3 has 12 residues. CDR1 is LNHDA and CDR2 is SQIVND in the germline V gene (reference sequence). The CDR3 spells CASSDRAYGYTF. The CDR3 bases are TGTGCCAGTAGTGACAGGGCCTATGGCTACACCTTC.

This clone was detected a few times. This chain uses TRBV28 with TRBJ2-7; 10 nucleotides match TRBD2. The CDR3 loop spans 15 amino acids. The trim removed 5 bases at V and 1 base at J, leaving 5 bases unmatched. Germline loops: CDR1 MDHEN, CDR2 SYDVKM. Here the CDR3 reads CASSTPSGRSYEQYF. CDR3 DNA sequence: TGTGCCAGCAGTACCCCTAGCGGGAGATCCTACGAGCAGTACTTC. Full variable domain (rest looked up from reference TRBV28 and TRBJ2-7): DVKVTQSSRYLVKRTGEKVFLECVQDMDHENMFWYRQDPGLGLRLIYFSYDVKMKEKGDIPEGYSVSREKKERFSLILESASTNQTSMYLCASSTPSGRSYEQYFGPGTRLTVT.

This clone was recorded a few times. CDR3 DNA: TGCAGCGTTGTGGGACTCTGGGGGAATGAGCAGTTCTTC. This translates into CSVVGLWGNEQFF. The V gene is TRBV29-1, the J gene TRBJ2-1, with D maybe TRBD2 (6 bases). V gave up 4 bases and J gave up 7 bases, with 14 bases separating them. Germline V gene lookup returns CDR1 SQVTM and CDR2 ANQGSEA. The CDR3 covers 13 residues.

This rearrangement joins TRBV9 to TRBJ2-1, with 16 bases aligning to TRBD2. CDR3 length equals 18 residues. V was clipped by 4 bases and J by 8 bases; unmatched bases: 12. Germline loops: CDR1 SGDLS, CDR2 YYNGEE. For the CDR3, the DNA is TGTGCCAGCAGCCTAGGGGGACTAGCGGGAGGGCCCAGGGATGAGCAGTTCTTC. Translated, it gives CASSLGGLAGGPRDEQFF.

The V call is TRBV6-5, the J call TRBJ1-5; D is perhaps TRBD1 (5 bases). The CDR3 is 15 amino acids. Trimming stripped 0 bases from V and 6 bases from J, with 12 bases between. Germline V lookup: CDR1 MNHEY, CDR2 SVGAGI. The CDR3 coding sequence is TGTGCCAGCAGTTACTCAGCAGGGTCGGGTCAGCCCCAGCATTTT. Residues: CASSYSAGSGQPQHF.

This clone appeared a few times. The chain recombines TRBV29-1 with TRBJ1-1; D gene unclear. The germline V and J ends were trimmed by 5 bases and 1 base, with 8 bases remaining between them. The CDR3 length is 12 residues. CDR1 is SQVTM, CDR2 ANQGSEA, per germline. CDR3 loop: CSVLWANTEAFF. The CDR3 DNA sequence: TGCAGCGTTCTCTGGGCGAACACTGAAGCTTTCTTT.

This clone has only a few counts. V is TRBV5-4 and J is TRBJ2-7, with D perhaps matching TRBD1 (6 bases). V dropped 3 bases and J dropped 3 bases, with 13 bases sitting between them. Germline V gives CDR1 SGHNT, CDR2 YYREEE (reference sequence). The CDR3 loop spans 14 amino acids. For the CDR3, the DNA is TGTGCCAGCAGCTCCCAACAGGGTTTCTACGAGCAGTACTTC. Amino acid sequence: CASSSQQGFYEQYF. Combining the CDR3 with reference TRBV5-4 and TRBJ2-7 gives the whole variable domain ETGVTQSPTHLIKTRGQQVTLRCSSQSGHNTVSWYQQALGQGPQFIFQYYREEENGRGNFPPRFSGLQFPNYSSELNVNALELDDSALYLCASSSQQGFYEQYFGPGTRLTVT.

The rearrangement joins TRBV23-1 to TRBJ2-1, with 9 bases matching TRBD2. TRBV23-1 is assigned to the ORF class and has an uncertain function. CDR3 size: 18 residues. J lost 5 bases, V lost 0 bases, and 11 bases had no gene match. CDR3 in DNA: TGCGCCAGCAGTCAATCAAGTCAGCTTAGCGGGAGTAACAATGAGCAGTTCTTC. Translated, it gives CASSQSSQLSGSNNEQFF.

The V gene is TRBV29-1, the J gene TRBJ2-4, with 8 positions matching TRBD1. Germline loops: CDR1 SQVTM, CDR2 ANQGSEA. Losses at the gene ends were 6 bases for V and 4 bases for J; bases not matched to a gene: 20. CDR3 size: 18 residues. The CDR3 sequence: CSVGHTGGSHRRKNIQYF. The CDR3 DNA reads TGCAGCGTGGGACACACAGGGGGATCACATCGTCGGAAAAACATTCAGTACTTC.